These T cell receptor beta chains were read from a single sample in a study of T cells in Graves' hyperthyroidism and ophthalmopathy. From the multiplex PCR reads, TCRdb called clonotypes with MiXCR, one entry per CDR3 protein. The sample holds 550,000 to 600,000 distinct CDR3 sequences, about 14% seen once. The source material was blood. These receptors were collected from a woman in her late teens or twenties with Graves' ophthalmopathy. Each CDR3 is given with its conserved first and last residue. A D gene is named only where the DNA matches it firmly. Clone size appears in some rows only: once, few, many, or a class for an expanded clone.

D gene: -
clone size: -
J gene: TRBJ1-5
V gene: TRBV24-1
CDR3 DNA: TGTGCCACCAGCGGAGGTCCAGGGGCCAATCAGCCCCAGCATTTT
CDR3 protein: CATSGGPGANQPQHF

D gene: -
clone size: once
J gene: TRBJ2-7
V gene: TRBV7-9
CDR3 DNA: TGTGCCAGCAGCTTAGGGGAATACTCCTACGAGCAGTACTTC
CDR3 protein: CASSLGEYSYEQYF

D gene: -
clone size: many
J gene: TRBJ1-1
V gene: TRBV5-5
CDR3 DNA: TGTGCCAGCAGCTTGGCAGTGGAGAACACTGAAGCTTTCTTT
CDR3 protein: CASSLAVENTEAFF

D gene: -
clone size: many
J gene: TRBJ1-1
V gene: TRBV11-3
CDR3 DNA: TGTGCCAGCAGCCAGGGAGGGCGCGACACTGAAGCTTTCTTT
CDR3 protein: CASSQGGRDTEAFF

D gene: -
clone size: many
J gene: TRBJ1-2
V gene: TRBV12-3/TRBV12-4
CDR3 DNA: TGTGCCAGCAGTTTAGATGGGGGCGACTATGGCTACACCTTC
CDR3 protein: CASSLDGGDYGYTF

D gene: -
clone size: many
J gene: TRBJ1-3
V gene: TRBV18
CDR3 DNA: TGTGCCAGCTCACCTCCGTCGGGAACTGGAAACACCATATATTTT
CDR3 protein: CASSPPSGTGNTIYF

D gene: -
clone size: many
J gene: TRBJ2-2
V gene: TRBV13
CDR3 DNA: TGTGCCAGCAGCTTTAGGAGCTATCCCGGGAACACCGGGGAGCTGTTTTTT
CDR3 protein: CASSFRSYPGNTGELFF

D gene: -
clone size: many
J gene: TRBJ1-2
V gene: TRBV6-6
CDR3 DNA: TGTGCCAGCAGTTACGGACGGGACCCCATCTATGGCTACACCTTC
CDR3 protein: CASSYGRDPIYGYTF

D gene: -
clone size: many
J gene: TRBJ1-1
V gene: TRBV20-1
CDR3 DNA: TGCAGTGCTAGGGACCCCAGGGCCATGGGCGCTGAAGCTTTCTTT
CDR3 protein: CSARDPRAMGAEAFF

D gene: -
clone size: few
J gene: TRBJ1-6
V gene: TRBV29-1
CDR3 DNA: TGCAGCGTCCCACTGGGGCGGGGCGAAGAAAATTCACCCCTCCACTTT
CDR3 protein: CSVPLGRGEENSPLHF

D gene: -
clone size: many
J gene: TRBJ1-1
V gene: TRBV7-6
CDR3 DNA: TGTGCCAGTGTTGCGGGGTTGGACACTGAAGCTTTCTTT
CDR3 protein: CASVAGLDTEAFF

D gene: -
clone size: many
J gene: TRBJ2-7
V gene: TRBV6-2/TRBV6-3
CDR3 DNA: TGTGCCAGCAGTTATGGCTCGTTCTACGAGCAGTACTTC
CDR3 protein: CASSYGSFYEQYF

D gene: -
clone size: many
J gene: TRBJ2-1
V gene: TRBV11-2
CDR3 DNA: TGTGCCAGCAGCCTTTTCCCGGGACAGCAACTCAGCGGGAGCTCCTACAATGAGCAGTTCTTC
CDR3 protein: CASSLFPGQQLSGSSYNEQFF

D gene: TRBD1
clone size: -
J gene: TRBJ1-1
V gene: TRBV6-2/TRBV6-3
CDR3 DNA: TGTGCCAGCAGAACCCCCGGGACAGGGGTAGGTCTAGCTTTCTTT
CDR3 protein: CASRTPGTGVGLAFF

D gene: TRBD2
clone size: many
J gene: TRBJ2-1
V gene: TRBV9
CDR3 DNA: TGTGCCAGCAGCGATAGGACTAGCGGGATAGCTAATGAGCAGTTCTTC
CDR3 protein: CASSDRTSGIANEQFF

D gene: TRBD2
clone size: many
J gene: TRBJ2-2
V gene: TRBV20-1
CDR3 DNA: TGCAGTGCTAGCTTGCGGGAGATGCCGGGGGAGCTGTTTTTT
CDR3 protein: CSASLREMPGELFF

D gene: -
clone size: many
J gene: TRBJ2-7
V gene: TRBV24-1
CDR3 DNA: TGTGCCACCAGTGATTTCCCGACTAGTTACGAGCAGTACTTC
CDR3 protein: CATSDFPTSYEQYF

D gene: -
clone size: many
J gene: TRBJ1-3
V gene: TRBV5-1
CDR3 DNA: TGCGCCAGCAGCCCGGACAGTCTGAAGAACACCATATATTTT
CDR3 protein: CASSPDSLKNTIYF